What follows is one T cell receptor beta chain and its context. Its antigen specificity is not known. The input lacks base qualities; no much larger clone sits a single base away. V drops 2 bases and J drops 4 bases, leaving 11 bases in between. CDR1 SGHRS and CDR2 YFSETQ were looked up in the germline V gene. Counted from cysteine to phenylalanine, this CDR3 has 14 amino acids. The kept DNA is CDR3 alone, 42 bases in frame from the first base. The library was made by the immunoSEQ multiplex PCR assay. For the multiplex PCR, a mixture combining 60 forward primers for TCR Vbeta segments and 13 reverse primers for TCR Jbeta segments was used. A multiplex PCR assay on genomic DNA amplified the CDR3 region of rearranged TCR beta genes. The amplified TCR beta libraries were sequenced on the Illumina HiSeq System as 87-base-pair reads. In the original analysis: A later analysis tallied 75 million to 95 million unique TCR beta chains across the 600 to 700 repertoires, and 10 million to 11 million of those chains were shared by two or more donors. To remove PCR and sequencing errors, raw reads were error-corrected and collapsed into unique sequences using a nearest-neighbor algorithm that merged closely related sequences. Alignment of CDR3 sequences to IMGT reference sequences was used to assign V, D and J gene segments. For a sequence to be retained, a match of at least six nucleotides to both a V gene segment and a J gene segment was required. Rearrangements were called productive when the CDR3 lacked stop codons and stayed in frame with V and J; all others were non-productive. CDR3 was defined by IMGT convention, running from the second conserved V-encoded cysteine to the conserved J-encoded phenylalanine. In an earlier analysis of around 540 of the donors, sequences lacking an unambiguous match to a single V gene segment were excluded. In an earlier analysis of approximately 550 of the donors, V segments were called functional above 56.7% productive rearrangements and were called segregating when the between-donor standard deviation exceeded 5%. A statistical classification framework was built for diagnosing cytomegalovirus status from the catalog of TCR beta chain sequences. A later analysis assigned V and J genes by comparing TCR nucleotide sequences with IMGT/GENE-DB human TR gene sequences. Using the TCRdist pipeline, a later analysis assigned CDR3 sequences along with most-parsimonious VDJ recombination scenarios. A later analysis defined each TCR beta chain by its CDR3 amino acid sequence plus V-gene family, and excluded reads lacking a unique V-gene family. A later analysis removed 500 to 650 highly shared, low-generation-probability nucleotide sequences to deal with suspected cross-contamination and a sequencing artifact. In a later analysis, a clonal expansion index was calculated for each public chain from normalized within-repertoire ranks of inferred template counts. In a later analysis, generation probabilities were computed with a VDJ recombination model fitted to out-of-frame rearrangements, and the resulting probabilities were checked against IGoR. A later analysis scored TCR-TCR, TCR-HLA and TCR-CMV co-occurrence with hypergeometric tests, applying a repertoire-size bias correction to TCR pairs. To estimate false discovery rates, a later analysis permuted the HLA or CMV assignments 20 times. In a later analysis, co-occurring TCRs were grouped using DBSCAN, with TCRdist sequence similarity added in when clustering inside HLA-allele-positive subsets. For co-occurrence clustering, repertoires with fewer than 30,000 or more than 120,000 public chains were excluded, along with about five repertoires with anomalous nucleotide sharing. TCRdb carries this immuneACCESS record with in-frame sequences only. Its versions omit some clonotypes, under half of them owing to an unresolved V gene in the studies checked, with the rest unexplained. V and J calls and clone size come straight from that table; D and trimming were deduced from the DNA. This sample gives about 130,000 clones in total; 80% of them show up just once. About 2.2% of the sample rests with the top ten.

The data derive from a study of cytomegalovirus exposure and HLA in healthy donors (dated by TCRdb to about 2017). For context, the study as a whole: According to an earlier analysis of 550 to 750 of the donors, about 190 million T cells yielded roughly 100 million unique TCR beta sequences and about 300 Gb of sequence data. Of the approximately 400 genotyped donors, over 70% fell in the genetic ancestry cluster associated with self-reported Caucasian donors. The T cell repertoires of about 700 subjects were profiled by immunosequencing and related to cytomegalovirus serostatus. To predict cytomegalovirus infection status, the study brought together high-throughput TCR immunosequencing, statistical association of individual TCRs with disease status, and machine learning. HLA typing included class I and class II loci at four-digit resolution. Roughly 300 gigabases of sequencing data and 80 million or so unique TCR sequences were included in an early release covering around 600 HLA-typed donors. Rather than drawing on any new phenotypic data, the later analysis identified candidate immune exposures from TCR beta sequences and the way those sequences occurred across donors. The study was designed to test whether signatures of past pathogen exposure could be identified by cataloging public T cell receptors. Roughly 5 DR-DQ haplotypes were handled as single units for association and clustering, since linkage in the cohort was strong. The number of donors typed differed by locus, with roughly 629-640 for A, B, C, DRB1 and DQB1, more than 500 for DQA1, approximately 570 for DPA1, and some 470 for DPB1. In addition to the first cohort of about 650 subjects, a separate validation cohort of 120 different subjects was used. In a later genetic analysis, genome-wide SNP genotypes for about three fifths of the 666 donors were used, and that subset was treated as a discovery cohort. Donor age, sex, ethnicity and CMV serostatus were compiled together with the repertoire data. To study patterns of TCR occurrence, a later analysis re-analyzed previously published TCR beta repertoires from 500 to 850 donors and added high-resolution HLA genotyping. To decide whether each TCR beta V gene segment behaved as functional or pseudogenic, an earlier analysis of 587 of the donors relied on high-throughput TCR beta sequencing. On average, over 200,000 unique TCR beta nucleotide sequences were sequenced per donor among 398 genotyped donors of the cohort, with roughly 18% of those sequences being non-productive. All discovery cohort repertoires had been generated using a single sequencing platform.

What the study reported, not specific to this receptor: Because some donors lacked HLA typing at each locus, the association tests relied only on the typed subset. Sequencing depth was assumed to be roughly uniform across donors in the presence/absence analyses, though that assumption may not hold. A later genetic analysis reported fewer N-insertions in productive TCRs among donors in an Asian-associated ancestry cluster than the roughly 700-donor mean. A few of the identified cytomegalovirus-associated TCR beta chains were confirmed in vitro to be specific for cytomegalovirus antigens. The 87-base-pair reads could not distinguish some IMGT-functional V segments, including TRBV6-2 and TRBV6-3, so those segments were excluded. In an earlier analysis of 587 of the donors, most TCR beta V segments were observed in productive rearrangements about 90% or about 30% of the time, broadly matching IMGT annotations. The classifier was reported to diagnose cytomegalovirus status with high specificity and sensitivity in both the original and validation cohorts. Because counts were too low, approximately 15 rarely observed V segments, including chromosome 9 orphons, were excluded from the earlier analysis of several hundred of the donors. In the study, about 150 TCR beta chains were listed as associated with cytomegalovirus. In a later analysis, HLA-associated TCR beta chains showed more clonal expansion and lower generation probabilities than non-associated chains that were equally common. Correlated functional status among segregating V segments might reflect linkage disequilibrium, but an unknown experimental factor could not be ruled out. An association between a missense DCLRE1C variant and V-gene and J-gene trimming of TCR beta chains was found in a later genetic analysis and replicated in an independent cohort. According to a later analysis, parvovirus B19, influenza, CMV and Epstein-Barr virus appeared linked to several top co-occurrence clusters. In a later analysis, TCR association rates were found to vary across HLA loci, with the most associated TCRs seen for DRB1 alleles and the fewest for HLA-C alleles. For the cohort, immune exposure information was limited to CMV serostatus. A further reported finding was that TCR beta sequences accurately predicted the HLA-A and HLA-B alleles for most subjects in the first cohort. The cohort was sequenced for TCR beta chains only, and without alpha or paired-chain data the features that could be detected were limited. At a false discovery rate of 0.05, a later analysis linked around 17,000 TCR beta sequences to specific HLA alleles. The sequencing pipeline was judged likely to have produced a cluster of highly shared sequence variants as a technical artifact. When HLA alleles, especially DR and DQ, strongly co-occurred, attributing TCR associations to individual alleles was difficult. It was suggested by the authors that the approach could potentially be generalized to other disease states and immunological phenotypes. In a later analysis, most CMV-associated TCR beta chains were found to appear HLA-restricted, with HLA associations seemingly driven largely by CMV exposure. Most TCR sequences were seen in very few donors, while some public TCRs were found in many individuals.

The cohort consisted of approximately 690 healthy bone marrow donors. Cohort members were all nominally healthy when sampled, although unrecorded immune exposures were likely present. The donor tested CMV seronegative and was one of the 352 seronegative cohort members. A peripheral blood sample was collected from each donor, and TCR beta sequencing was performed on peripheral blood mononuclear cells. The Qiagen DNeasy Blood Extraction Kit was used to extract genomic DNA from the blood cell samples. The chain is made from TRBV5-1 and TRBJ2-3; tentative D gene TRBD1, with 5 bases matching. Material: PBMCs. The receptor's source is a young man in good health and CMV-seronegative. CDR3 protein: CASSLGVDADTQYF. The DNA is TGCGCCAGCAGCTTAGGGGTTGACGCAGATACGCAGTATTTT.